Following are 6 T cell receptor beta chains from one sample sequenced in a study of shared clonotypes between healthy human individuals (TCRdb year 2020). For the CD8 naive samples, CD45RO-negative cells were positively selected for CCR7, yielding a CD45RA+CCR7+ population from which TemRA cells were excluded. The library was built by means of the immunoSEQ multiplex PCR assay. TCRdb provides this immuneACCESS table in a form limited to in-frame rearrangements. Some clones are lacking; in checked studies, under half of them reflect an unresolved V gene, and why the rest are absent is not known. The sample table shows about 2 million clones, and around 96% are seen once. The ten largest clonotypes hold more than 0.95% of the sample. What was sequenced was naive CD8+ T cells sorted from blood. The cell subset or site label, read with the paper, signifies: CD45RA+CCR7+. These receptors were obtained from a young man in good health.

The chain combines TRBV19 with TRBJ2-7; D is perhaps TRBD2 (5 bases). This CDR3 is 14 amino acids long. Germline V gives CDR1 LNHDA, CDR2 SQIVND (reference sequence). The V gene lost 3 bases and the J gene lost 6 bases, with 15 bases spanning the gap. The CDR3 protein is CASSISGSSAEQYF. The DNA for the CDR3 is TGTGCCAGTAGTATCTCGGGGTCCTCCGCCGAGCAGTACTTC.

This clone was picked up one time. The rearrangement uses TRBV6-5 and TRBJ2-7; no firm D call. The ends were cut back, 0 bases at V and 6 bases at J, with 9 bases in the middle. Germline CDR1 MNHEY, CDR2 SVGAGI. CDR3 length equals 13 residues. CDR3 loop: CASSYSVGFEQYF. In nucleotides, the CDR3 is TGTGCCAGCAGTTACTCGGTTGGGTTCGAGCAGTACTTC.

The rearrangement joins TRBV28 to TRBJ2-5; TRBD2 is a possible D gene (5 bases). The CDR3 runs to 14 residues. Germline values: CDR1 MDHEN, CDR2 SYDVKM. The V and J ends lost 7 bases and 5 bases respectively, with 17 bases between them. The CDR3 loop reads CASKSGYQWETQYF. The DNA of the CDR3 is TGTGCCAGCAAGAGCGGATACCAGTGGGAGACCCAGTACTTC.

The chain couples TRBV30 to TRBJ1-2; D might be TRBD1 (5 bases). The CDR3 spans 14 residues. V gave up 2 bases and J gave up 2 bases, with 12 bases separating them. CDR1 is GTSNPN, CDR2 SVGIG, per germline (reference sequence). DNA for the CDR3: TGTGCCTGGAGTAATGAGGGGTACAACTATGGCTACACCTTC. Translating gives CAWSNEGYNYGYTF.

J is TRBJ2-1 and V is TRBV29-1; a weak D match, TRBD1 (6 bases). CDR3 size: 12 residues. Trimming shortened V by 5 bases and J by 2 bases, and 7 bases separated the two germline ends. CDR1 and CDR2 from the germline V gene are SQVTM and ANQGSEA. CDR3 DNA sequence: TGCAGCGTTCGGGACACCTACAATGAGCAGTTCTTC. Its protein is CSVRDTYNEQFF.

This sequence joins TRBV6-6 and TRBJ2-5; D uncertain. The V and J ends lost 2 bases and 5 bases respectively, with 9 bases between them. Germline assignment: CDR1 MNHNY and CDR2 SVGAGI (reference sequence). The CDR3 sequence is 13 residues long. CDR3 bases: TGTGCCAGCAGTTACGACATGAGGGAGACCCAGTACTTC. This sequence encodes CASSYDMRETQYF.